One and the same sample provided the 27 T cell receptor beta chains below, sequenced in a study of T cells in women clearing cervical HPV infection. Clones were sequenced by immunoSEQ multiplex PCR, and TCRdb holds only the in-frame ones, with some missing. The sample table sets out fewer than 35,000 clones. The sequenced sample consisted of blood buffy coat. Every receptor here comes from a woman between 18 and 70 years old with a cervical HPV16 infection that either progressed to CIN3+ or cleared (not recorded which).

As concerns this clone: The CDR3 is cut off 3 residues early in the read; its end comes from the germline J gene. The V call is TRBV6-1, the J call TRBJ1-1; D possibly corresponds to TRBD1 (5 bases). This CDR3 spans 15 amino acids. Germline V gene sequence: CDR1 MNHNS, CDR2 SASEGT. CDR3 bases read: TGTGCCAGCAGTGAAGCCCTGACAGTCTCCTACGAG. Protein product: CASSEALTVSYE. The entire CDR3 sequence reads CASSEALTVSYEAFF.

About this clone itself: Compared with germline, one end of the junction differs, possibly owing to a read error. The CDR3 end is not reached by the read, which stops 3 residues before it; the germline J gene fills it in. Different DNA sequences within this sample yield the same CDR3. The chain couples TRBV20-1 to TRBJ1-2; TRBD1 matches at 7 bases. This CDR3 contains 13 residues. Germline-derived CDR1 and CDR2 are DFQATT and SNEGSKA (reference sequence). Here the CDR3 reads CSARKQGEDGYTF. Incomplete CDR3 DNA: TGCAGTGCTCGGAAGCAGGGGGAGGATGGA.

The CDR3 sequence is CASSGWGSQETQYF. CDR3 DNA (partial): TGTGCCAGCAGCGGATGGGGCTCCCAAGAGACG. The genes are TRBV7-9 and TRBJ2-3; possible D gene TRBD1, 5 bases. The sequenced fragment ends 3 residues before the CDR3 boundary, so the rest is inferred from the germline J gene. The CDR3 is made up of 14 amino acids. Looked up from germline, CDR1 is SEHNR and CDR2 is FQNEAQ (reference sequence).

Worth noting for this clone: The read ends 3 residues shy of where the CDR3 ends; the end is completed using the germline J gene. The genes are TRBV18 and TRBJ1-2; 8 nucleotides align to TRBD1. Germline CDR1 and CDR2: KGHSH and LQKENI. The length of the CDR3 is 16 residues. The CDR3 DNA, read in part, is TGTGCCAGCTCAGCTACTCAGGGGGCCGGCACAGATACC. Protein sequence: CASSATQGAGTDT. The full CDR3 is CASSATQGAGTDTYTF.

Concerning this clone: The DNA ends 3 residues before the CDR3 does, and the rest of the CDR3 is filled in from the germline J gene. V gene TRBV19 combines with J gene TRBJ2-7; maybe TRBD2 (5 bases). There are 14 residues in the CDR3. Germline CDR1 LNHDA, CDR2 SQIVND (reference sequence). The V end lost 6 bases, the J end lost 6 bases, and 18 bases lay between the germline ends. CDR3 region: CASSRGILSGEQYF. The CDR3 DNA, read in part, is TGTGCCAGTAGCCGGGGTATATTATCGGGCGAG. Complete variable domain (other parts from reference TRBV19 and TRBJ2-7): DGGITQSPKYLFRKEGQNVTLSCEQNLNHDAMYWYRQDPGQGLRLIYYSQIVNDFQKGDIAEGYSVSREKKESFPLTVTSAQKNPTAFYLCASSRGILSGEQYFGPGTRLTVT.

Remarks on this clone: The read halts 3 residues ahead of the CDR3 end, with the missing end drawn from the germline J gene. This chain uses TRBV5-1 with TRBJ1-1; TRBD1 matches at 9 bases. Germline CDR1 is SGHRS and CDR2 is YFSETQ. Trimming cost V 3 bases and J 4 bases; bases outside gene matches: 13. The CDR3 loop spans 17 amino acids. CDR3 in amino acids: CASSYQTEGQGITEAFF. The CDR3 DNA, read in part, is TGCGCCAGCAGCTACCAAACCGAGGGACAGGGTATCACTGAA. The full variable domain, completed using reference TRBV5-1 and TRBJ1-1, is KAGVTQTPRYLIKTRGQQVTLSCSPISGHRSVSWYQQTPGQGLQFLFEYFSETQRNKGNFPGRFSGRQFSNSRSEMNVSTLELGDSALYLCASSYQTEGQGITEAFFGQGTRLTVV.

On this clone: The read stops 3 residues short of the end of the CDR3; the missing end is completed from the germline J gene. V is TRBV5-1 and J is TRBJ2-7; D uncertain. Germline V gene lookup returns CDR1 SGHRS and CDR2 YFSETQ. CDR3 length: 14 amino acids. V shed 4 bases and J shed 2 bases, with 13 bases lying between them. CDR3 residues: CASSRVAATYEQYF. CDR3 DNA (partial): TGCGCCAGCAGCCGGGTGGCGGCTACCTACGAG.

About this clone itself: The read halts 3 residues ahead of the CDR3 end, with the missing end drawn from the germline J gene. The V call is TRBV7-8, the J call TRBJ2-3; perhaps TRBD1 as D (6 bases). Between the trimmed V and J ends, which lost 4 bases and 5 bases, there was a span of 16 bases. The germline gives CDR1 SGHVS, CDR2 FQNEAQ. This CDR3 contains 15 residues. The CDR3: CASSSDREERDTQYF. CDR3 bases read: TGTGCCAGCAGCTCGGACAGAGAAGAAAGAGATACG.

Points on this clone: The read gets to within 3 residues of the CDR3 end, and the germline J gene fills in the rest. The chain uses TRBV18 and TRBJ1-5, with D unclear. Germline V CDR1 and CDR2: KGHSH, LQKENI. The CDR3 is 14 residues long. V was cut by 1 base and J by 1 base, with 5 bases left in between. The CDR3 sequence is CASSPLISNQPQHF. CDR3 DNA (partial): TGTGCCAGCTCACCACTTATAAGCAATCAGCCC.

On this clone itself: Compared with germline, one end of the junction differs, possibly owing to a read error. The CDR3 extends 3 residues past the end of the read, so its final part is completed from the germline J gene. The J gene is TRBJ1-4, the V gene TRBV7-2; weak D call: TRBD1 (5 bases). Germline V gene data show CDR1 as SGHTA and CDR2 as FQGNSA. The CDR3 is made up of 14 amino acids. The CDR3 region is CASRLGALNEKLFF. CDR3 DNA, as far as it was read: TGTGCCAGCAGGTTAGGGGCCCTAAATGAAAAA.

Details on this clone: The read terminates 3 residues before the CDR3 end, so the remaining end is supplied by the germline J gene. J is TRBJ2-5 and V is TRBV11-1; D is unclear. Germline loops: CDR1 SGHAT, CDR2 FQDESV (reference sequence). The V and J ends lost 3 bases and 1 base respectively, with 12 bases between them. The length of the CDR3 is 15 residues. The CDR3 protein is CASSFPSGGQETQYF. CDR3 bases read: TGTGCCAGCAGCTTTCCGAGTGGCGGCCAAGAGACC.

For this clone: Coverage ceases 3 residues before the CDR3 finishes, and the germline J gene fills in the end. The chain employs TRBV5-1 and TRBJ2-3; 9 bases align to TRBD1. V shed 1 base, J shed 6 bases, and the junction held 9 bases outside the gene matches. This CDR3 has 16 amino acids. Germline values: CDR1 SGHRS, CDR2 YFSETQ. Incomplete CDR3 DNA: TGCGCCAGCAGCTTGAGAACCGGGACAGGGTATGATACG. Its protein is CASSLRTGTGYDT. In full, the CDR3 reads CASSLRTGTGYDTQYF.

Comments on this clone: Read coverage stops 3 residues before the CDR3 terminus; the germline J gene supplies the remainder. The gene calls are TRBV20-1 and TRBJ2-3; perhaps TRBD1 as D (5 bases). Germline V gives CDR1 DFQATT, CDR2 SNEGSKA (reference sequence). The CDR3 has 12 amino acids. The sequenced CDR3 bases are TGCAGTGCTGGGGCGACTCAAGAGACG. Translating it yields CSAGATQET. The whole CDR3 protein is CSAGATQETQYF.

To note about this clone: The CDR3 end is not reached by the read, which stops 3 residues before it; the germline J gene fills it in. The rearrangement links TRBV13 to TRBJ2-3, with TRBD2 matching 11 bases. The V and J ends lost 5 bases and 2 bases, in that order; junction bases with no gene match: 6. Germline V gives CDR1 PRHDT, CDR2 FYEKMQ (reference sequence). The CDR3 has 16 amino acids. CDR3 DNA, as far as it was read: TGTGCCAGCAGCGCCCGACTAGCGGGGTACACAGATACG. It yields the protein CASSARLAGYTDT. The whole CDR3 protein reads CASSARLAGYTDTQYF.

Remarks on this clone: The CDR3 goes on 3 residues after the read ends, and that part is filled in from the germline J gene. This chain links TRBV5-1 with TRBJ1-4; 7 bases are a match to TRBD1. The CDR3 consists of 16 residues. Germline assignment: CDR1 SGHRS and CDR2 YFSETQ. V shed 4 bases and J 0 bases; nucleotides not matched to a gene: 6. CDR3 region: CASSGDSTATNEKLFF. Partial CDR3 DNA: TGCGCCAGCAGCGGGGACAGTACGGCAACTAATGAAAAA.

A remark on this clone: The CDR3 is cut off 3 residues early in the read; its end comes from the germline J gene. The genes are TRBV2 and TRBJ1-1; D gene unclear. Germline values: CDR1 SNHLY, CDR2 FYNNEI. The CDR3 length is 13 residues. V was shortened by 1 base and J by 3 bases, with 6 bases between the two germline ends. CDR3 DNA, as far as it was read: TGTGCCAGCAGTGAAGGCCCAGACACTGAA. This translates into CASSEGPDTE. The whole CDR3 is CASSEGPDTEAFF.

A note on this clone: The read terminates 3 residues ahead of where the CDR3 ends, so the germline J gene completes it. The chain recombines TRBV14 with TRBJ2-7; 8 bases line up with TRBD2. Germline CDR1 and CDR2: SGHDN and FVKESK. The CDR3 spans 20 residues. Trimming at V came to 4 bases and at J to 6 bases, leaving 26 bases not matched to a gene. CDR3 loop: CASSPPAGSGGAGYSSEQYF. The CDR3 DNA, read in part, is TGTGCCAGCAGCCCCCCGGCGGGGTCCGGGGGGGCGGGGTACTCATCCGAG.

CDR3 DNA, as far as it was read: TGTGCCAGCAGATTTTTGGGGGGGAACAATGAC. Translation: CASRFLGGNND. The full CDR3 is CASRFLGGNNDYTF. This rearrangement joins TRBV7-8 to TRBJ1-2, with a possible D match to TRBD1 (5 bases). The read falls 3 residues short of the CDR3 end, and the missing part is taken from the germline J gene. The CDR3 runs 14 residues. Germline CDR1 and CDR2: SGHVS and FQNEAQ.

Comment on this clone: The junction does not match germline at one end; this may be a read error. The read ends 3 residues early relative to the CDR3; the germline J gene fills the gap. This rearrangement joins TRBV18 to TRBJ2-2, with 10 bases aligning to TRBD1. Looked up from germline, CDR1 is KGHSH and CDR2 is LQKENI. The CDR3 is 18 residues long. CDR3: CASPPMGRTGGGNSPLFF. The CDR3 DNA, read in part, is TGTGCCAGCCCACCCATGGGAAGGACAGGGGGGGGGAATTCACCG.

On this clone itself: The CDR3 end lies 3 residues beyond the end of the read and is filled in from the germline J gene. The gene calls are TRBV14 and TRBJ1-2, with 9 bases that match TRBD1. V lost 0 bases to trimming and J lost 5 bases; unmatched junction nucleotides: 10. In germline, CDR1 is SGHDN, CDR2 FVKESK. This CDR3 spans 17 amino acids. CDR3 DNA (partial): TGTGCCAGCAGCCAAGAGGCGGGACAGGGTTGGGTATATGGC. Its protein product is CASSQEAGQGWVYG. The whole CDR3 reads CASSQEAGQGWVYGYTF.

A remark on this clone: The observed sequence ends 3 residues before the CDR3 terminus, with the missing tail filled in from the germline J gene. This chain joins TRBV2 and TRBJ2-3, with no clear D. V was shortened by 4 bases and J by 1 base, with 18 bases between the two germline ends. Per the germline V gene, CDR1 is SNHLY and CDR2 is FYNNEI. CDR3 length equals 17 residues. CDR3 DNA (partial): TGTGCCAGCAGTGCCACCTCTCTCGGCGGAGGCACAGATACG. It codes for CASSATSLGGGTDT. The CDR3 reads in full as CASSATSLGGGTDTQYF.

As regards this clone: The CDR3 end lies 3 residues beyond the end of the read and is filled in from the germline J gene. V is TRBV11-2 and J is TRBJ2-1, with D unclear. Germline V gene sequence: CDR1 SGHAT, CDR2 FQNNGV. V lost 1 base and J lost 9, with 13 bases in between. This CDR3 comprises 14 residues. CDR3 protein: CASSLGRSISEQFF. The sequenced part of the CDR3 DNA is TGTGCCAGCAGCTTAGGGCGGAGCATATCTGAG.

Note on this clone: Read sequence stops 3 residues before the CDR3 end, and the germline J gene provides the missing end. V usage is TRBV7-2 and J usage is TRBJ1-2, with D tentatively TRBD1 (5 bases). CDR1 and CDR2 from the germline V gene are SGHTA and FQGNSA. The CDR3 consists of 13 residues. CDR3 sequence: CASGQGEIYDYTF. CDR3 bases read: TGTGCCAGCGGGCAGGGCGAGATCTACGAC.

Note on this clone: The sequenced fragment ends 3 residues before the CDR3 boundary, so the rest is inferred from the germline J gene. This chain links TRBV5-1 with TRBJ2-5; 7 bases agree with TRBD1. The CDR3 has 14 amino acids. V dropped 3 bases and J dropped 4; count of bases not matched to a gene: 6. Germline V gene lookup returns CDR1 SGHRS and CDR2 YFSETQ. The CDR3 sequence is CASSSDRARETQYF. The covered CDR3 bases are TGCGCCAGCAGCTCCGACAGGGCCAGAGAGACC.

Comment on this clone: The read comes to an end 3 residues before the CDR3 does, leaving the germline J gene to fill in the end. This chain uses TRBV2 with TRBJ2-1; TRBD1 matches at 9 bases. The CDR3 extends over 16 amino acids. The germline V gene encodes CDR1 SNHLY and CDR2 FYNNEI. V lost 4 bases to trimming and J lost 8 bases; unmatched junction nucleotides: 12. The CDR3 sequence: CASSVTRDRVRDEQFF. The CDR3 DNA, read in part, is TGTGCCAGCAGTGTAACTCGGGACAGGGTACGAGATGAG. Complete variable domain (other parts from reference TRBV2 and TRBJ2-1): EPEVTQTPSHQVTQMGQEVILRCVPISNHLYFYWYRQILGQKVEFLVSFYNNEISEKSEIFDDQFSVERPDGSNFTLKIRSTKLEDSAMYFCASSVTRDRVRDEQFFGPGTRLTVL.

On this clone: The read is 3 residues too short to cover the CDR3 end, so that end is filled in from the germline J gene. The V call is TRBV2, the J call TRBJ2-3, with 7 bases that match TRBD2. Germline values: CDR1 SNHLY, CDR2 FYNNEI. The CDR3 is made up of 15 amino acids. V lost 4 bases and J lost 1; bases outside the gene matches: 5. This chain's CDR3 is CASSGTAGGTDTQYF. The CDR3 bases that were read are TGTGCCAGCAGTGGAACGGCGGGGGGCACAGATACG.

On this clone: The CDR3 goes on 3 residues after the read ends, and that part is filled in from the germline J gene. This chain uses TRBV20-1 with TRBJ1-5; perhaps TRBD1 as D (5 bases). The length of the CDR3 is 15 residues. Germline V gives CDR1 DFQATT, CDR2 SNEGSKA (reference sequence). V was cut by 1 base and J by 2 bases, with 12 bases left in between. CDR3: CSARVGRGRNQPQHF. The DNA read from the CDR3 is TGCAGTGCTAGAGTGGGTAGGGGTCGCAATCAGCCC.